The next 31 T cell receptor beta chains were all read from a single sample in a study of shared clonotypes between healthy human individuals. The method was immunoSEQ multiplex PCR; TCRdb's version includes in-frame clones alone and lacks a portion of them. The sample lists around 370,000 clones, around 96% occurring once. The sequenced sample was memory CD8+ T cells sorted from blood. The subset is: CD45RO+ cells pooled with CCR7-negative TemRA cells. The origin of the receptors is a man aged 25 to 40 in good health.

The genes are TRBV4-1 and TRBJ2-1; D gene ambiguous. The CDR3 loop spans 16 amino acids. Trimming took off 0 bases at V and 6 bases at J, with 15 bases between the two ends. Germline assignment: CDR1 MGHRA and CDR2 YSYEKL. CDR3 DNA sequence: TGCGCCAGCAGCCAAGAAGACACCCGACTCCTCAATGAGCAGTTCTTC. It codes for CASSQEDTRLLNEQFF.

The chain uses TRBV30 and TRBJ2-7; D might be TRBD2 (5 bases). The V end was cut by 2 bases, the J end by 2 bases, with 10 bases between. The CDR3 sequence is 13 residues long. Per the germline V gene, CDR1 is GTSNPN and CDR2 is SVGIG (reference sequence). CDR3 residues: CAWSPSGPYEQYF. The DNA for the CDR3 is TGTGCCTGGAGTCCCAGCGGACCCTACGAGCAGTACTTC.

V usage is TRBV4-1 and J usage is TRBJ2-3, with 7 positions matching TRBD2. With 2 bases clipped from V and 7 bases from J, the junction kept 15 bases outside the gene matches. The CDR3 spans 17 residues. Germline CDR1 is MGHRA and CDR2 is YSYEKL. The CDR3 coding sequence is TGCGCCAGCAGCCAAACACCCGCTAGCGGAAGGAGGAATACGCAGTATTTT. This translates into CASSQTPASGRRNTQYF.

Turning to this clone: Other nucleotide sequences from this sample produce the same CDR3. The rearrangement joins TRBV6-5 to TRBJ2-7; the D gene is possibly TRBD2 (5 bases). The CDR3 is made up of 14 amino acids. V lost 0 bases and J 0 bases, leaving 6 bases between the germline ends. Germline V gives CDR1 MNHEY, CDR2 SVGAGI. In nucleotides, the CDR3 is TGTGCCAGCAGTTACTCGAGGGCCTCCTACGAGCAGTACTTC. This codes for CASSYSRASYEQYF.

The V call is TRBV7-9, the J call TRBJ2-4; perhaps TRBD2 as D (6 bases). This CDR3 has 14 amino acids. The germline V gene has CDR1 SEHNR and CDR2 FQNEAQ (reference sequence). The V end was cut by 3 bases, the J end by 6 bases, with 12 bases between. This chain's CDR3 is CASSFYMGGNIQYF. The CDR3 region has the DNA TGTGCCAGCAGCTTTTATATGGGGGGAAACATTCAGTACTTC.

The chain links TRBV5-6 to TRBJ2-7; 8 bases agree with TRBD2. Germline lookup yields CDR1 SGHDT and CDR2 YYEEEE. CDR3 length equals 12 residues. Trimming cost V 0 bases and J 9 bases; bases outside gene matches: 2. The CDR3 nucleotides are TGTGCCAGCAGCTTGGCCCTAGCGGGGCAGTACTTC. It specifies CASSLALAGQYF.

The chain recombines TRBV7-9 with TRBJ1-2; D uncertain. Germline CDR1 SEHNR, CDR2 FQNEAQ (reference sequence). The germline V and J ends were trimmed by 0 bases and 0 bases, with 2 bases remaining between them. The CDR3 spans 13 residues. The CDR3 coding sequence is TGTGCCAGCAGCTTAGCAGCTAACTATGGCTACACCTTC. It yields the protein CASSLAANYGYTF.

This chain uses TRBV18 with TRBJ2-2, with D possibly TRBD2 on 6 matching bases. The V end lost 3 bases, the J end lost 8 bases, and 19 bases lay between the germline ends. Germline V gives CDR1 KGHSH, CDR2 LQKENI. The CDR3 runs to 16 residues. CDR3 sequence: CASSPRGLAPEGELFF. CDR3 in DNA: TGTGCCAGCTCACCCCGCGGCCTAGCGCCCGAAGGGGAGCTGTTTTTT.

The V gene is TRBV2, the J gene TRBJ2-1, with a weak D call TRBD2 (6 bases). The germline V and J ends were trimmed by 1 base and 12 bases, with 16 bases remaining between them. The CDR3 covers 14 residues. Germline V gives CDR1 SNHLY, CDR2 FYNNEI. Written as DNA, the CDR3 is TGTGCCAGCAGTGAAGGGGAGGTCGGGGTAGGGCAGTTCTTC. Translating gives CASSEGEVGVGQFF.

V gene TRBV19 combines with J gene TRBJ2-4; tentative D call: TRBD1 (7 bases). Germline loops: CDR1 LNHDA, CDR2 SQIVND (reference sequence). CDR3 length: 16 residues. Between the trimmed V and J ends, which lost 3 bases and 5 bases, there was a span of 17 bases. CDR3 DNA sequence: TGTGCCAGTAGTATTACCGGGACAGCGGGCCAAAACATTCAGTACTTC. This codes for CASSITGTAGQNIQYF.

This rearrangement joins TRBV7-9 to TRBJ2-1; D unclear. V dropped 1 base and J dropped 2 bases, with 12 bases sitting between them. CDR1 SEHNR and CDR2 FQNEAQ come from the germline V gene (reference sequence). The CDR3 is 16 amino acids. The DNA for the CDR3 is TGTGCCAGCAGCTTAGTACCCCCTTTGACCTACAATGAGCAGTTCTTC. This translates into CASSLVPPLTYNEQFF.

This CDR3 is CASSYSGRDTGELFF. CDR3 DNA sequence: TGTGCCAGCAGTTACAGCGGGAGGGACACCGGGGAGCTGTTTTTT. This chain uses TRBV6-7 with TRBJ2-2; TRBD2 matches 10 bases. TRBV6-7 is annotated as an ORF whose role is uncertain. The V and J ends lost 2 bases and 3 bases, in that order; junction bases with no gene match: 0. The CDR3 consists of 15 residues.

CDR3 sequence reads: CASSFSGTGNEQFF. The CDR3 DNA sequence: TGTGCCAGCAGCTTTAGCGGGACGGGCAATGAGCAGTTCTTC. The gene calls are TRBV2 and TRBJ2-1; 8 bases are a match to TRBD2. V lost 6 bases and J lost 6; bases outside the gene matches: 7. CDR1 is SNHLY, CDR2 FYNNEI, per germline. The CDR3 is made up of 14 amino acids.

The CDR3, as DNA: TGTGCCAGCAGGCCGTTTAGCACAGATACGCAGTATTTT. Translation gives CASRPFSTDTQYF. The rearrangement joins TRBV2 to TRBJ2-3; the D is unclear. V lost 6 bases and J lost 0, with 7 bases in between. This CDR3 is built from 13 residues. CDR1 SNHLY and CDR2 FYNNEI come from the germline V gene.

The chain's CDR3 is CASSISRGSSTDTQYF. As DNA, the CDR3 is TGTGCCAGTAGTATAAGTCGGGGGAGTAGCACAGATACGCAGTATTTT. The rearrangement uses TRBV19 and TRBJ2-3; D may be TRBD2 (6 bases). The CDR3 runs 16 residues. V gave up 2 bases and J gave up 0 bases, with 12 bases separating them. The germline CDR1 and CDR2 sequences are LNHDA and SQIVND (reference sequence).

CDR3 bases: TGTGCCAGCAGCCCCTCGGGACAGCTTAATCAGCCCCAGCATTTT. Translated: CASSPSGQLNQPQHF. The chain recombines TRBV6-1 with TRBJ1-5; TRBD1 aligns across 7 bases. In germline, CDR1 is MNHNS, CDR2 SASEGT. Trimming at V came to 6 bases and at J to 4 bases, leaving 9 bases not matched to a gene. The CDR3 runs 15 residues.

The chain carries TRBV7-2 and TRBJ2-3; 9 bases align to TRBD2. The germline V gene encodes CDR1 SGHTA and CDR2 FQGNSA. The CDR3 runs to 16 residues. The junction had 10 bases not matched to a gene; V was cut back by 5 bases and J by 4 bases. The CDR3 spells CASSLVAGGPSDTQYF. DNA for the CDR3: TGTGCCAGCAGCCTAGTTGCGGGAGGGCCCTCAGATACGCAGTATTTT.

The V gene is TRBV27, the J gene TRBJ2-7, with D possibly matching TRBD2 (6 bases). CDR3 length: 13 residues. Per the germline V gene, CDR1 is MNHEY and CDR2 is SMNVEV (reference sequence). Trimming pared 6 bases from V and 5 bases from J, leaving 14 bases between. Here the CDR3 DNA reads TGTGCCAGCAGGGACTATCCACAGGACGAGCAGTACTTC. It encodes CASRDYPQDEQYF.

The V and J genes are TRBV28 and TRBJ2-2, with D possibly being TRBD1 (6 bases). This CDR3 is 15 amino acids long. V shed 6 bases and J shed 7 bases, with 18 bases lying between them. CDR1 and CDR2 (germline): MDHEN, SYDVKM. This chain's CDR3 is CASSEQGPGLGELFF. DNA of the CDR3: TGTGCCAGCAGCGAACAGGGTCCGGGTCTCGGGGAGCTGTTTTTT.

This chain links TRBV6-6 with TRBJ2-1, with a possible D match to TRBD2 (6 bases). The CDR3 length is 14 residues. From germline, CDR1 is MNHNY and CDR2 SVGAGI (reference sequence). V gave up 6 bases and J gave up 5 bases, with 14 bases separating them. CDR3 coding DNA: TGTGCCAGCAGCCGCAGCTTAGCGGACAATGAGCAGTTCTTC. Translated: CASSRSLADNEQFF.

The V and J genes are TRBV18 and TRBJ2-1; no clear D gene. This CDR3 is 16 amino acids long. Deletions cut 2 bases from V and 0 bases from J, with 11 bases between. The germline CDR1 and CDR2 sequences are KGHSH and LQKENI. CDR3 sequence: CASSPFSVSSYNEQFF. Written as DNA, the CDR3 is TGTGCCAGCTCACCATTTTCAGTTAGCTCCTACAATGAGCAGTTCTTC.

On this clone itself: This same CDR3 is encoded by further DNA sequences in the sample. The chain joins TRBV5-1 to TRBJ2-1, with 8 bases identical to TRBD2. The CDR3 has 15 amino acids. J lost 0 bases, V lost 1 base, and 0 bases had no gene match. CDR1 and CDR2 from the germline V gene are SGHRS and YFSETQ. The CDR3 DNA follows: TGCGCCAGCAGCTTGACTAGCGGCTCCTACAATGAGCAGTTCTTC. Its protein is CASSLTSGSYNEQFF.

This chain joins TRBV30 and TRBJ2-6, with TRBD1 identical over 9 bases. In germline, CDR1 is GTSNPN, CDR2 SVGIG (reference sequence). The CDR3 length is 20 residues. Unmatched junction bases numbered 16, after V lost 1 base and J lost 3 bases. The CDR3: CAWSAPVGRDREYGANVLTF. The CDR3 nucleotides read TGTGCCTGGAGTGCCCCCGTGGGCCGGGACAGGGAGTATGGGGCCAACGTCCTGACTTTC.

The gene calls are TRBV28 and TRBJ2-1, with 7 nucleotides matching TRBD1. This CDR3 is built from 14 residues. V lost 11 bases to trimming and J lost 8 bases; unmatched junction nucleotides: 15. CDR1 and CDR2 (germline): MDHEN, SYDVKM. The DNA of the CDR3 is TGTGCCGTATCAAAGCCGGGACAGATCTATGAGCAGTTCTTC. It codes for CAVSKPGQIYEQFF.

The chain combines TRBV10-1 with TRBJ1-3, with a possible D match to TRBD1 (6 bases). Trimming pared 3 bases from V and 0 bases from J, leaving 18 bases between. Germline assignment: CDR1 WNHNN and CDR2 SYGVQD (reference sequence). There are 18 residues in the CDR3. CDR3 region: CASSDKGQGFLSGNTIYF. The CDR3 nucleotides are TGCGCCAGCAGTGATAAGGGGCAGGGGTTTCTCTCTGGAAACACCATATATTTT.

The rearrangement links TRBV2 to TRBJ2-7; no definite D call. The CDR3 is 12 amino acids. Germline V lookup: CDR1 SNHLY, CDR2 FYNNEI. Trimming cost V 3 bases and J 6 bases, with 9 bases left between them. The CDR3 region is CASSEVSSEQYF. The CDR3 nucleotides read TGTGCCAGCAGTGAGGTCAGTTCCGAGCAGTACTTC.

The rearrangement uses TRBV29-1 and TRBJ2-2; 12 bases are a match to TRBD2. Looked up from germline, CDR1 is SQVTM and CDR2 is ANQGSEA. The CDR3 consists of 14 residues. The J segment lost 3 bases and the V segment lost 7 bases, leaving 3 bases of the junction unmatched. The CDR3 nucleotides read TGCAGCGCCGGACTAGCGGGGTACACCGGGGAGCTGTTTTTT. Protein: CSAGLAGYTGELFF.

This clone was picked up one time. The gene calls are TRBV25-1 and TRBJ1-2; 8 nucleotides line up with TRBD1. V was pared by 5 bases and J by 4 bases, with 3 bases of the junction left unmatched. The CDR3 is 13 amino acids. Germline V gives CDR1 MGHDK, CDR2 SYGVNS. This CDR3 reads CASSYGQGYGYTF. CDR3 nucleotides: TGTGCCAGCAGTTATGGACAGGGCTATGGCTACACCTTC.

The V call is TRBV30, the J call TRBJ2-7; no firm D call. V shed 3 bases and J shed 7 bases, with 4 bases lying between them. Looked up from germline, CDR1 is GTSNPN and CDR2 is SVGIG (reference sequence). The CDR3 extends over 9 amino acids. In nucleotides, the CDR3 is TGTGCCTGGAGGGAAGAGCAGTACTTC. Protein product: CAWREEQYF.

Only one count was recorded for this clone. V is TRBV7-2 and J is TRBJ2-1; D gene uncertain. The V and J ends lost 4 bases and 15 bases respectively, with 19 bases between them. Germline V gives CDR1 SGHTA, CDR2 FQGNSA. The length of the CDR3 is 13 residues. The CDR3: CASSYHYGPPPFF. The CDR3 DNA is TGTGCCAGCAGCTACCATTATGGCCCCCCCCCGTTCTTC.

This clone has only one observation. The V gene is TRBV6-1, the J gene TRBJ1-2, with D tentatively TRBD1 (5 bases). CDR3 length equals 14 residues. The germline V gene has CDR1 MNHNS and CDR2 SASEGT. The ends were cut back, 4 bases at V and 2 bases at J, with 11 bases in the middle. CDR3 region: CASSGGTANYGYTF. DNA for the CDR3: TGTGCCAGCAGTGGCGGGACGGCGAACTATGGCTACACCTTC.